This T cell receptor beta chain came from a study of T-cell reconstitution after alpha-beta-depleted transplantation in children (dated by TCRdb to 2015 to 2016). Context from the whole study: T-cell immune reconstitution after TCRalphabeta/CD19-depleted allogeneic hematopoietic cell transplantation in children was quantitatively tracked in the study by means of TCR repertoire profiling. Overall results and qualifications from the work: In some patients, the high TCRbeta diversity seen at day 60 was put down to recipient T cells and intrathymic progenitors that had survived conditioning. The apparently early recovery of alphabetaT-cell counts about two months after transplant reportedly depended on only several hundred rapidly expanded clones that came from non-depleted graft cells. Over the following months the frequencies of hyperexpanded clones went down, and after one year T-cell counts and TCRbeta diversity were mostly credited to newly produced T cells.

This clonotype appeared many times. Its target antigen remains unknown. No much larger clone is present one base from it, and per-base qualities are unavailable. The meaning of the sample's treatment or condition label: allogeneic hematopoietic cell transplantation with graft depleted of TCRalphabeta T cells and CD19 B cells. The transplant recipients were children given TCRalphabeta/CD19-depleted allogeneic hematopoietic cell grafts. Library construction relied on PCR. Sequencing was performed on an Illumina HiSeq 2500. TCR library preparation used molecular barcoding, with unique molecular identifiers applied to normalize quantification of the TCRbeta repertoire. Using fastp at Q25 and MiXCR, TCRdb reprocessed the public reads and kept productive beta chains. Each CDR3 protein gets just one entry, which takes the most common genes and DNA from the rows behind it. In this sample the table shows about 200,000 distinct CDR3 sequences, roughly 6.6% of which occur a single time. In total, the top ten clones hold 5% to 6.5% of the sample.

From the cysteine through the phenylalanine, the CDR3 covers 12 amino acids. The only DNA kept is the CDR3, 36 bases in frame from the first base. CDR1 and CDR2, looked up from the germline V gene, are MNHEY and SVGEGT. Between the V and J ends, shortened by 6 bases and 3 bases respectively, the junction contains 9 bases. The rearrangement joined TRBV6-2 or TRBV6-3 to TRBJ2-7, with no confident D gene call. The source was PBMCs, collected before TCRalphabeta/CD19-depleted stem cell transplant. The source of this sequence is a boy aged 2-9 years with acute lymphoblastic leukemia, due to receive a stem cell transplant. The CDR3 reads CASRNPNYEQYF. The DNA reads TGTGCCAGCAGGAACCCGAACTACGAGCAGTACTTC.